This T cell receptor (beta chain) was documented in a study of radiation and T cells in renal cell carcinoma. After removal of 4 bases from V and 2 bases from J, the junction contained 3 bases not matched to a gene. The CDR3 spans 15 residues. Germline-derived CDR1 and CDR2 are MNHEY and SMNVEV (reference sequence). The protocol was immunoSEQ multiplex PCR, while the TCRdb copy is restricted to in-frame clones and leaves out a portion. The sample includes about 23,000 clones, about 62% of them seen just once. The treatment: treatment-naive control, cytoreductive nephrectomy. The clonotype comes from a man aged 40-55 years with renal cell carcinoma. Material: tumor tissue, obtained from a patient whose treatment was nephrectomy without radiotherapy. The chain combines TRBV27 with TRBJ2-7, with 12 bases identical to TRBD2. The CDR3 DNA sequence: TGTGCCAGCAGTTCGACTAGCGGGGGACCCTACGAGCAGTACTTC. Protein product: CASSSTSGGPYEQYF.